This T cell receptor (beta chain) emerged from a study of blood T cells in healthy people across ages. CDR1 is SGHTA, CDR2 FQGNSA, per germline. Trimming stripped 4 bases from V and 7 bases from J, with 17 bases between. The CDR3 length is 14 residues. Sample-barcoded 5' priming and a J-beta primer mix drove a second PCR of 7 to 11 cycles. Each CDR3 protein gets one entry after TCRdb re-called the 5' RACE reads with MiXCR. The data hold some 940,000 distinct CDR3 sequences, with about 29% observed a single time. To note about this clonotype: The antigen remains unidentified. It may be a read error: a sequence one base away is much more abundant.

General study findings and limits: Estimated diversity, derived from one million T cells, was regarded as an underestimate.

Samples had at least 6.5 million PBMCs isolated from them. This same sample was also part of a study on T cells of mothers and their children. Turning to that study: The whole RNA yield was converted to cDNA, approximately 1.6 ug per 15 ul.

This sequence was found in a woman in her thirties or forties in good health. V and J are TRBV7-2 and TRBJ2-7; possible D gene TRBD2, 7 bases. Sequencing was done on a sample of blood. Here the CDR3 DNA reads TGTGCCAGCAGCTCCGTGGGGGGGGCCGATGAGCAGTACTTC. It translates to CASSSVGGADEQYF.